One sample yielded the 16 T cell receptor beta chains listed below, sequenced in a study of T cells after yellow fever vaccination. Each CDR3 protein gets one entry after TCRdb re-called the 5' RACE reads with MiXCR. Among just under 600,000 distinct CDR3 sequences listed, roughly 14% were seen once. The source was PBMCs, collected on the day of the yellow fever booster vaccination. The receptors come from a man aged 25 to 45 who received the YFV17D yellow fever vaccine.

This clonotype appeared a single time. This chain connects TRBV10-3 to TRBJ2-7; D unresolved. Trimming cost V 1 base and J 2 bases, with 9 bases left between them. Germline loops: CDR1 ENHRY, CDR2 SYGVKD. The CDR3 has 14 amino acids. The CDR3 sequence: CAISELATPYEQYF. For the CDR3, the DNA is TGTGCCATCAGTGAGTTGGCAACACCCTACGAGCAGTACTTC.

There are a few counts of this clonotype. V usage is TRBV20-1 and J usage is TRBJ2-7, with D unresolved. The V end lost 2 bases, the J end lost 2 bases, and 10 bases lay between the germline ends. The germline V gene has CDR1 DFQATT and CDR2 SNEGSKA (reference sequence). The CDR3 covers 13 residues. CDR3 in amino acids: CSARLPAAYEQYF. CDR3 nucleotide sequence: TGCAGTGCTAGATTGCCAGCTGCCTACGAGCAGTACTTC.

The V gene is TRBV7-9, the J gene TRBJ2-7, with D possibly matching TRBD2 (5 bases). The V end lost 0 bases, the J end lost 5 bases, and 11 bases lay between the germline ends. The CDR3 extends over 14 amino acids. From germline, CDR1 is SEHNR and CDR2 FQNEAQ (reference sequence). The chain's CDR3 is CASSLAYSGHEQYF. CDR3 coding DNA: TGTGCCAGCAGCTTAGCATACAGCGGACACGAGCAGTACTTC.

The chain carries TRBV7-3 and TRBJ2-3; 7 bases map to TRBD2. V dropped 1 base and J dropped 5; count of bases not matched to a gene: 21. The CDR3 contains 20 residues. CDR1 is SGHTA and CDR2 is FQGTGA in the germline V gene. This CDR3 reads CASSLILSSGHAWDRDTQYF. The CDR3 nucleotides read TGTGCCAGCAGCTTAATTCTCTCTAGCGGCCATGCATGGGATAGAGATACGCAGTATTTT.

Notes on this clonotype: Its ends do not fully match the called genes, so a read error is possible. The V gene is TRBV20-1, the J gene TRBJ1-5, with D maybe TRBD1 (5 bases). CDR1 and CDR2 from the germline V gene are DFQATT and SNEGSKA (reference sequence). CDR3 length: 16 residues. The CDR3 DNA is TGCTGTGCTAGAGTCGGGACGAGTAATAGCAATCAGCCCCAGCATTTT. It specifies CCARVGTSNSNQPQHF.

The V call is TRBV5-1, the J call TRBJ2-5, with 12 bases identical to TRBD2. The CDR3 is 16 amino acids. CDR1 and CDR2 (germline): SGHRS, YFSETQ. J was trimmed by 5 bases and V by 3 bases; bases with no gene match: 8. CDR3 region: CASSSLLAGGLETQYF. CDR3 sequence (DNA): TGCGCCAGCAGCTCACTACTAGCGGGAGGTCTTGAGACCCAGTACTTC.

J is TRBJ2-3 and V is TRBV7-2; 7 bases are a match to TRBD2. The V segment lost 2 bases and the J segment 4 bases; nucleotides outside the gene matches: 6. CDR1 and CDR2 from the germline V gene are SGHTA and FQGNSA. The CDR3 length is 15 residues. The CDR3 here is CASSLFGGSSDTQYF. Here the CDR3 DNA reads TGTGCCAGCAGCTTATTTGGCGGGAGTTCAGATACGCAGTATTTT.

This clonotype was seen repeatedly, ten times or more. The chain recombines TRBV14 with TRBJ1-2; D possibly corresponds to TRBD1 (6 bases). CDR1 is SGHDN, CDR2 FVKESK, per germline. The germline V and J ends were trimmed by 3 bases and 5 bases, with 16 bases remaining between them. The CDR3 has 15 residues. The CDR3 DNA sequence: TGTGCCAGCAGCCACGAAGAGACAGGACAATATGGCTACACCTTC. It specifies CASSHEETGQYGYTF.

The J gene is TRBJ1-2, the V gene TRBV9, with D maybe TRBD1 (5 bases). CDR1 is SGDLS, CDR2 YYNGEE, per germline. The CDR3 is 16 amino acids. Trimming shortened V by 2 bases and J by 5 bases, and 19 bases separated the two germline ends. CDR3 DNA sequence: TGTGCCAGCAGCGTCGAGTCGACAGCCTTAGGATATGGCTACACCTTC. This translates into CASSVESTALGYGYTF.

The chain uses TRBV18 and TRBJ2-7, with TRBD1 matching over 7 bases. CDR1 and CDR2 (germline): KGHSH, LQKENI. The CDR3 covers 14 residues. The V gene end was trimmed by 0 bases and the J gene end by 5 bases; junction bases not matched to a gene: 4. CDR3: CASSPPGQSHEQYF. The CDR3 DNA follows: TGTGCCAGCTCACCACCGGGACAGTCTCACGAGCAGTACTTC.

This chain links TRBV5-1 with TRBJ2-7; 7 positions agree with TRBD2. Losses at the gene ends were 4 bases for V and 2 bases for J; bases not matched to a gene: 12. The CDR3 consists of 16 residues. The V gene's germline CDR1 is SGHRS and CDR2 YFSETQ. CDR3 nucleotide sequence: TGCGCCAGCAGCGTCGTCTCGGGGAGGGAAACCTACGAGCAGTACTTC. Its protein is CASSVVSGRETYEQYF.

The rearrangement joins TRBV19 to TRBJ2-1; 12 positions agree with TRBD2. Germline trimming cut 3 bases from V and 9 bases from J; bases unmatched to any gene: 6. Germline loops: CDR1 LNHDA, CDR2 SQIVND (reference sequence). There are 15 residues in the CDR3. The CDR3 loop reads CASSIPSGRAVEQFF. The DNA of the CDR3 is TGTGCCAGTAGTATCCCTAGCGGGAGGGCCGTTGAGCAGTTCTTC.

The chain is built from TRBV5-1 and TRBJ2-3; 11 bases are a match to TRBD2. Looked up from germline, CDR1 is SGHRS and CDR2 is YFSETQ. The CDR3 sequence is 16 residues long. V shed 6 bases, J shed 3 bases, and the junction held 9 bases outside the gene matches. The CDR3, as DNA: TGCGCCAGCACCTTAACAACTAGCGGGAGTACAGATACGCAGTATTTT. This sequence encodes CASTLTTSGSTDTQYF.

The chain carries TRBV29-1 and TRBJ1-1; 7 bases are shared with TRBD1. Trimming took 4 bases from V and 1 from J; bases not matched to a gene: 0. Germline CDR1 SQVTM, CDR2 ANQGSEA. The CDR3 runs to 12 residues. The CDR3 bases are TGCAGCGTTGCAGGGGGGAACACTGAAGCTTTCTTT. This translates into CSVAGGNTEAFF.

This clonotype was seen ten or more times. This rearrangement joins TRBV7-8 to TRBJ1-6; D is undetermined. There are 14 residues in the CDR3. The germline V and J ends were trimmed by 4 bases and 8 bases, with 12 bases remaining between them. Looked up from germline, CDR1 is SGHVS and CDR2 is FQNEAQ. CDR3 DNA: TGTGCCAGCAGCTGGGGTAGAAGGGATTCACCCCTCCACTTT. It specifies CASSWGRRDSPLHF.

The J gene is TRBJ2-5, the V gene TRBV15, with D perhaps matching TRBD1 or TRBD2 (5 bases each). V lost 3 bases and J lost 5, with 10 bases in between. The CDR3 runs 13 residues. CDR1 and CDR2 (germline): LNHNV, YYDKDF (reference sequence). CDR3 DNA sequence: TGTGCCACCAGCAGCCGGGGCGTGGAGACCCAGTACTTC. Translating gives CATSSRGVETQYF. Together with reference TRBV15 and TRBJ2-5, the CDR3 gives the full variable domain: DAMVIQNPRYQVTQFGKPVTLSCSQTLNHNVMYWYQQKSSQAPKLLFHYYDKDFNNEADTPDNFQSRRPNTSFCFLDIRSPGLGDTAMYLCATSSRGVETQYFGPGTRLLVL.